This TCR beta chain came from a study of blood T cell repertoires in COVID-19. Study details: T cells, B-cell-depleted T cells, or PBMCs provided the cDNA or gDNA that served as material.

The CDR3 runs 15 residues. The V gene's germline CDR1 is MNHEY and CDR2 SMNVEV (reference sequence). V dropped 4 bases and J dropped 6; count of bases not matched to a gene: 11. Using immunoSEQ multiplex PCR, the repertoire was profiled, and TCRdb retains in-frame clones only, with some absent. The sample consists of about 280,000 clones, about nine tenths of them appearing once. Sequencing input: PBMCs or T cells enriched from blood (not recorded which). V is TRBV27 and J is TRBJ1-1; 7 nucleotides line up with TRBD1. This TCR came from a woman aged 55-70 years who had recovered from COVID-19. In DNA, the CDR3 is TGTGCCAGCAGTTCGACCTACATCGGACAGGCTGAAGCTTTCTTT. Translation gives CASSSTYIGQAEAFF.